A selection of T cell receptor beta chains follows, all from one sample in a study of T-cell reconstitution after alpha-beta-depleted transplantation in children. Each CDR3 protein is one row after TCRdb ran MiXCR on the PCR reads. The sample has about 500,000 distinct CDR3 sequences; about 33% are singletons. The sequencing used PBMCs from the stem cell graft donor, collected from the stem cell graft. These receptors originate from a human donor who donated a stem cell graft to a child with aplastic anemia. The CDR3 runs from the conserved cysteine through the conserved F or W. Fields, in order: V gene, clone size, D gene, J gene, CDR3 protein, CDR3 DNA. A D gene is named only where the DNA matches it firmly. Size values are once, few and many counts, or a class for expanded clones, and some rows have none.

TRBV7-7,few,.,TRBJ2-5,CASSTESLGTQYF,TGTGCCAGCAGTACGGAGAGTTTAGGGACCCAGTACTTC
TRBV10-2,.,TRBD2,TRBJ2-1,CASSVGRAPEQFF,TGCGCCAGCAGTGTCGGGAGGGCCCCTGAGCAGTTCTTC
TRBV20-1,.,TRBD2,TRBJ2-1,CSVAAGGRDEQFF,TGCAGTGTGGCGGCGGGAGGGCGAGATGAGCAGTTCTTC
TRBV7-3,.,.,TRBJ2-1,CASSLNSFGRVNNEQFF,TGTGCCAGCAGCTTAAACTCATTCGGCAGGGTGAACAATGAGCAGTTCTTC
TRBV7-8,few,.,TRBJ1-1,CASSPGVPGPRAWNTEAFF,TGTGCCAGCAGCCCCGGAGTGCCGGGCCCTCGAGCGTGGAACACTGAAGCTTTCTTT
TRBV11-2,.,.,TRBJ2-3,CASSLVGLARTDTQYF,TGTGCCAGCAGCTTAGTCGGCCTAGCGCGCACAGATACGCAGTATTTT
TRBV29-1,few,TRBD1,TRBJ1-1,CSVGPDRANTEAFF,TGCAGCGTCGGACCTGACAGGGCGAACACTGAAGCTTTCTTT
TRBV6-2/TRBV6-3,few,.,TRBJ1-2,CASSYDEAYGYTF,TGTGCCAGCAGTTACGATGAAGCCTATGGCTACACCTTC
TRBV7-3,few,TRBD1,TRBJ2-1,CASSSRTGGARDEQFF,TGTGCCAGCAGCTCGCGGACAGGGGGCGCGAGGGATGAGCAGTTCTTC
TRBV12-3/TRBV12-4,.,TRBD2,TRBJ2-4,CASSFSGSRKNIQYF,TGTGCCAGCAGCTTTAGCGGGAGTAGGAAAAACATTCAGTACTTC
TRBV20-1,few,.,TRBJ1-2,CSPGSDYGYTF,TGCAGTCCTGGTTCGGACTATGGCTACACCTTC
TRBV30,.,.,TRBJ2-2,CAWRTLYLRSGELFF,TGTGCCTGGAGGACCCTCTACCTGAGATCCGGGGAGCTGTTTTTT
TRBV6-1,.,.,TRBJ1-4,CASSVPGAVKNEKLFF,TGTGCCAGCAGCGTCCCCGGGGCAGTGAAAAATGAAAAACTGTTTTTT
TRBV20-1,few,TRBD1,TRBJ1-5,CSAKLWTGANQPQHF,TGCAGTGCTAAGTTGTGGACAGGGGCCAATCAGCCCCAGCATTTT
TRBV10-3,.,.,TRBJ2-2,CAIRTANTGELFF,TGTGCCATCCGAACGGCGAACACCGGGGAGCTGTTTTTT
TRBV19,.,.,TRBJ1-1,CASSDRRLSNTEAFF,TGTGCCAGTAGTGATCGTCGCTTATCGAACACTGAAGCTTTCTTT
TRBV5-6,few,.,TRBJ2-3,CASSLSRGLPDTQYF,TGTGCCAGCAGCTTGTCCCGGGGCCTCCCAGATACGCAGTATTTT
TRBV12-3/TRBV12-4,.,TRBD2,TRBJ2-1,CASRTSGTNEQFF,TGTGCCAGCAGGACTAGCGGGACCAATGAGCAGTTCTTC
TRBV5-5,few,.,TRBJ1-1,CASSLAARTNTEAFF,TGTGCCAGCAGCTTGGCAGCCAGGACGAACACTGAAGCTTTCTTT
TRBV5-1,few,.,TRBJ1-1,CASSFRQGPEAFF,TGCGCCAGCAGCTTTCGCCAGGGCCCTGAAGCTTTCTTT
TRBV7-2,few,.,TRBJ2-2,CASSTYTGELFF,TGTGCCAGCAGCACTTACACCGGGGAGCTGTTTTTT
TRBV6-1,.,.,TRBJ1-1,CASRGARGSRTEAFF,TGTGCCAGCAGGGGGGCGAGGGGATCCCGAACTGAAGCTTTCTTT
TRBV12-3/TRBV12-4,.,.,TRBJ2-1,CASTLSHGRGEQFF,TGTGCCAGCACCCTGAGTCACGGTCGGGGTGAGCAGTTCTTC
TRBV7-2,few,.,TRBJ2-2,CASSLAGRGELFF,TGTGCCAGCAGCTTAGCGGGGCGGGGGGAGCTGTTTTTT
TRBV4-3,few,.,TRBJ2-1,CASSQNRFSYNEQFF,TGCGCCAGCAGCCAGAACAGGTTCTCCTACAATGAGCAGTTCTTC
TRBV29-1,.,.,TRBJ2-5,CSAVGAPGETQYF,TGCAGCGCCGTCGGTGCCCCGGGAGAGACCCAGTACTTC
TRBV6-2/TRBV6-3,once,.,TRBJ2-1,CASSYEVNEQFF,TGTGCCAGCAGTTACGAAGTCAATGAGCAGTTCTTC
TRBV5-6,.,.,TRBJ1-2,CASSFRTFNGYTF,TGTGCCAGCAGCTTTCGGACGTTTAATGGCTACACCTTC
TRBV29-1,.,TRBD1,TRBJ2-3,CSGIDRGSTDTQYF,TGCAGCGGTATAGACAGGGGATCCACAGATACGCAGTATTTT
TRBV5-1,few,.,TRBJ2-4,CASSFPAGGGGAKNIQYF,TGCGCCAGCAGCTTCCCGGCAGGGGGAGGTGGGGCCAAAAACATTCAGTACTTC